Each of the 22 T cell receptor beta chains below was sequenced from the same sample in a study of OX40 agonist ivuxolimab in advanced cancers. Using immunoSEQ multiplex PCR, the repertoire was profiled, and TCRdb retains in-frame clones only, with some absent. The sample lists 56,000 or so clones, roughly four fifths occurring once. The source material was CD4+ or CD8+ T cells sorted from blood, sampled in a trial of the OX40 agonist ivuxolimab. All receptors derive from an adult with an advanced solid tumor such as melanoma, head and neck, liver or kidney cancer.

The chain links TRBV2 to TRBJ2-7; TRBD2 matches 13 bases. CDR1 and CDR2 from the germline V gene are SNHLY and FYNNEI. The length of the CDR3 is 15 residues. The ends lost 2 bases at V and 3 bases at J; junction bases unmatched: 1. This chain's CDR3 is CASSERLAGGYEQYF. The CDR3 nucleotides read TGTGCCAGCAGTGAAAGACTAGCGGGGGGCTACGAGCAGTACTTC.

The V call is TRBV6-5, the J call TRBJ1-3; D not certain. Trimming took off 3 bases at V and 0 bases at J, with 3 bases between the two ends. The CDR3 is made up of 13 amino acids. The germline V gene encodes CDR1 MNHEY and CDR2 SVGAGI. This CDR3 is CASSYGSGNTIYF. CDR3 coding DNA: TGTGCCAGCAGTTATGGCTCTGGAAACACCATATATTTT.

CDR3 loop: CASSLGLRGYTF. CDR3 bases: TGTGCCAGCAGTTTAGGGCTTCGGGGCTACACCTTC. This chain uses TRBV28 with TRBJ1-2; no definite D call. The germline gives CDR1 MDHEN, CDR2 SYDVKM. Trimming cost V 2 bases and J 8 bases, with 9 bases left between them. The CDR3 contains 12 residues.

This chain links TRBV10-2 with TRBJ2-5, with 8 nucleotides matching TRBD2. The V and J ends lost 8 bases and 2 bases, in that order; junction bases with no gene match: 4. CDR3 length: 13 residues. CDR1 and CDR2 from the germline V gene are WSHSY and SAAADI. The chain's CDR3 is CASQRGRQETQYF. In nucleotides, the CDR3 is TGCGCCAGCCAGCGGGGGAGACAAGAGACCCAGTACTTC.

The chain is built from TRBV11-2 and TRBJ2-7; D perhaps matches TRBD1 (7 bases). CDR3 length: 16 residues. Between the trimmed V and J ends, which lost 4 bases and 3 bases, there was a span of 19 bases. Looked up from germline, CDR1 is SGHAT and CDR2 is FQNNGV. CDR3 in DNA: TGTGCCAGCAGCTCCTTAGGGGGCGGGAAAGACTACGAGCAGTACTTC. Translation: CASSSLGGGKDYEQYF. Full variable domain (outside the CDR3, taken from reference TRBV11-2 and TRBJ2-7): EAGVAQSPRYKIIEKRQSVAFWCNPISGHATLYWYQQILGQGPKLLIQFQNNGVVDDSQLPKDRFSAERLKGVDSTLKIQPAKLEDSAVYLCASSSLGGGKDYEQYFGPGTRLTVT.

The chain employs TRBV7-9 and TRBJ2-5; D may be TRBD1 or TRBD2 (5 bases each). There are 13 residues in the CDR3. Germline CDR1 reads SEHNR; CDR2 reads FQNEAQ (reference sequence). Trimming removed 7 bases from V and 4 bases from J, with 13 bases in between. The CDR3 loop is CASTRDQGETQYF. The CDR3 nucleotides are TGTGCCAGCACCAGGGACCAAGGAGAGACCCAGTACTTC.

The CDR3 sequence: CASRKTGAGQPQHF. The CDR3 DNA reads TGTGCCAGCAGGAAGACAGGGGCGGGTCAGCCCCAGCATTTT. This sequence joins TRBV25-1 and TRBJ1-5, with 8 positions matching TRBD1. Germline values: CDR1 MGHDK, CDR2 SYGVNS. There are 14 residues in the CDR3. Trimming cost V 6 bases and J 6 bases; bases outside gene matches: 7. The full variable domain, its missing parts supplied by reference TRBV25-1 and TRBJ1-5, is EADIYQTPRYLVIGTGKKITLECSQTMGHDKMYWYQQDPGMELHLIHYSYGVNSTEKGDLSSESTVSRIRTEHFPLTLESARPSHTSQYLCASRKTGAGQPQHFGDGTRLSIL.

The CDR3 DNA reads as TGTGCCAGCTCACCCGAGGGTACGGCCTACGAGCAGTACTTC. It encodes CASSPEGTAYEQYF. This chain connects TRBV18 to TRBJ2-5; D perhaps matches TRBD2 (5 bases). The end of the DNA fits TRBJ2-7 better, so the J call may be wrong. Germline V gene lookup returns CDR1 KGHSH and CDR2 LQKENI. CDR3 length equals 14 residues.

The gene calls are TRBV7-9 and TRBJ2-7; D remains ambiguous. CDR1 is SEHNR and CDR2 is FQNEAQ in the germline V gene (reference sequence). This CDR3 spans 12 amino acids. V lost 5 bases, J lost 5 bases, and 10 bases lay in between. The CDR3 sequence is CASSPMTNEQYF. The CDR3 nucleotides read TGTGCCAGCAGCCCGATGACCAACGAGCAGTACTTC.

The chain employs TRBV19 and TRBJ2-4, with 8 nucleotides matching TRBD2. This CDR3 has 16 residues. V was clipped by 5 bases and J by 0 bases; unmatched bases: 6. The germline V gene has CDR1 LNHDA and CDR2 SQIVND (reference sequence). The CDR3 DNA sequence: TGTGCCAGTAGTCTTACTAGCGGACTAGCCAAAAACATTCAGTACTTC. Encoded protein: CASSLTSGLAKNIQYF.

The gene calls are TRBV18 and TRBJ1-2; D is possibly TRBD1 (6 bases). The CDR3 extends over 13 amino acids. Trimming shortened V by 3 bases and J by 8 bases, and 13 bases separated the two germline ends. Germline-derived CDR1 and CDR2 are KGHSH and LQKENI. DNA for the CDR3: TGTGCCAGCTCACCCGAACAGGGCCGGGGCTACACCTTC. It translates to CASSPEQGRGYTF.

V is TRBV5-5 and J is TRBJ2-5, with 8 bases matching TRBD1. V dropped 6 bases and J dropped 5; count of bases not matched to a gene: 9. Germline CDR1 reads SGHKS; CDR2 reads YYEKEE (reference sequence). The CDR3 is 14 residues long. Written as DNA, the CDR3 is TGTGCCAGCACCACCGGGACAGGTTGGGAGACCCAGTACTTC. Its protein product is CASTTGTGWETQYF.

V is TRBV6-1 and J is TRBJ1-1; the D is unclear. From germline, CDR1 is MNHNS and CDR2 SASEGT. V lost 1 base to trimming and J lost 0 bases, with 9 bases between them. This CDR3 has 15 residues. Here the CDR3 reads CASSEGRNMNTEAFF. CDR3 sequence (DNA): TGTGCCAGCAGTGAAGGGAGGAACATGAACACTGAAGCTTTCTTT.

V is TRBV28 and J is TRBJ1-3; 7 bases align to TRBD1. CDR3 length: 16 amino acids. CDR1 and CDR2 from the germline V gene are MDHEN and SYDVKM. The V segment lost 7 bases and the J segment 1 base; nucleotides outside the gene matches: 10. Written as DNA, the CDR3 is TGTGCCAGCATCCAAGGTGGGACAGCGTCTGGAAACACCATATATTTT. Encoded protein: CASIQGGTASGNTIYF.

This rearrangement joins TRBV9 to TRBJ2-1; D possibly corresponds to TRBD2 (6 bases). Per the germline V gene, CDR1 is SGDLS and CDR2 is YYNGEE. The CDR3 spans 14 residues. Trimming left V 0 bases short and J 9 bases short, with 13 bases between. This CDR3 reads CASSVGGRSGEQFF. The CDR3 region has the DNA TGTGCCAGCAGCGTAGGAGGGAGGAGCGGTGAGCAGTTCTTC.

The V call is TRBV18, the J call TRBJ1-4; D not resolved. V lost 1 base, J lost 7 bases, and 13 bases lay in between. CDR1 KGHSH and CDR2 LQKENI come from the germline V gene. The CDR3 contains 15 residues. The chain's CDR3 is CASSPREGRAEKLFF. Here the CDR3 DNA reads TGTGCCAGCTCACCACGGGAAGGACGGGCTGAAAAACTGTTTTTT.

The genes are TRBV7-3 and TRBJ2-5, with D possibly being TRBD1 or TRBD2 (6 bases each). Trimming left V 5 bases short and J 5 bases short, with 18 bases between. The germline V gene encodes CDR1 SGHTA and CDR2 FQGTGA. The CDR3 loop spans 15 amino acids. CDR3 region: CASSPGGAQAETQYF. The DNA of the CDR3 is TGTGCCAGCAGCCCCGGGGGCGCTCAGGCGGAGACCCAGTACTTC.

The J gene is TRBJ2-2, the V gene TRBV28; D unclear. Germline V gene sequence: CDR1 MDHEN, CDR2 SYDVKM. Trimming took off 1 base at V and 4 bases at J, with 10 bases between the two ends. CDR3 length: 15 amino acids. CDR3 in amino acids: CASSLLQAGTGELFF. The CDR3 nucleotides are TGTGCCAGCAGTTTATTGCAGGCAGGCACCGGGGAGCTGTTTTTT.

The rearrangement uses TRBV5-6 and TRBJ2-5; 8 bases line up with TRBD2. CDR3 length: 17 residues. The V gene end was trimmed by 4 bases and the J gene end by 5 bases; junction bases not matched to a gene: 16. Germline CDR1 reads SGHDT; CDR2 reads YYEEEE. CDR3 nucleotides: TGTGCCAGCAGCCAATACGGTCGGGGGGGCCCCGCCGAGACCCAGTACTTC. Its protein is CASSQYGRGGPAETQYF.

The V call is TRBV7-3, the J call TRBJ2-1, with TRBD1 matching over 7 bases. The CDR3 covers 15 residues. The junction had 7 bases not matched to a gene; V was cut back by 5 bases and J by 3 bases. Per germline, CDR1 SGHTA and CDR2 FQGTGA. CDR3 in amino acids: CASSQTGVLYNEQFF. Written as DNA, the CDR3 is TGTGCCAGCAGCCAAACAGGGGTTCTCTACAATGAGCAGTTCTTC.

The chain is built from TRBV6-5 and TRBJ1-3; 7 positions agree with TRBD1. V was clipped by 6 bases and J by 4 bases; unmatched bases: 9. Germline CDR1 MNHEY, CDR2 SVGAGI. The CDR3 sequence is 15 residues long. The CDR3, as DNA: TGTGCCAGCAGGTCTCGACAGGGACGCGGAAACACCATATATTTT. Amino acids: CASRSRQGRGNTIYF.

The chain recombines TRBV9 with TRBJ2-3; D is perhaps TRBD2 (6 bases). CDR1 and CDR2 (germline): SGDLS, YYNGEE. Trimming pared 0 bases from V and 0 bases from J, leaving 11 bases between. The CDR3 length is 16 residues. In DNA, the CDR3 is TGTGCCAGCAGCGTAGGGGGACTGACTAGCACAGATACGCAGTATTTT. This translates into CASSVGGLTSTDTQYF.